This T cell receptor (beta chain) is drawn from a study of cytomegalovirus exposure and HLA in healthy donors. A note on this clone: The antigen is not known.

Use of 60 Vbeta and 13 Jbeta primers characterized the PCR. Repertoires were generated with immunoSEQ multiplex PCR, while TCRdb's copy carries only in-frame clones and drops some. The sample includes about 97,000 clones, approximately 85% of them seen just once. General study points: In an earlier analysis, most TCR beta V segments were productive about 87% or about 30% of the time. Later on, a genetic analysis was performed. It linked a missense variant in DCLRE1C with V- and J-gene trimming of TCR beta. A later analysis found that most CMV-associated TCR beta chains appeared HLA-restricted.

Germline assignment: CDR1 SGHTA and CDR2 FQGTGA. The CDR3 has 15 residues. J lost 5 bases, V lost 5 bases, and 8 bases had no gene match. J is TRBJ1-1 and V is TRBV7-3; 10 bases fit TRBD1. Sequenced: PBMCs. The sequence derives from a man younger than 40 in good health and CMV-seronegative. CDR3 region: CASSPTGGLMTEAFF. CDR3 bases: TGTGCCAGCAGCCCGACAGGGGGCTTAATGACTGAAGCTTTCTTT.